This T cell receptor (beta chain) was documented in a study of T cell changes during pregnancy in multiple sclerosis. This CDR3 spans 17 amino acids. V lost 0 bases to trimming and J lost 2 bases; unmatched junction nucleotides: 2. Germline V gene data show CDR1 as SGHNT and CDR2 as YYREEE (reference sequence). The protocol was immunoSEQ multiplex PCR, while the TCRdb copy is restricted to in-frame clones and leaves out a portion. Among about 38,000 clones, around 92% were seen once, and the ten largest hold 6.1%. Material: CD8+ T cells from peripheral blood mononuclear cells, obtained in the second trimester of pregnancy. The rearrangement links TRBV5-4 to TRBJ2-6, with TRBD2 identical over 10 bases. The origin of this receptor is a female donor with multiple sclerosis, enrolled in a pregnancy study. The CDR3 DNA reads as TGTGCCAGCAGCTTGGGTCTAGCGGGGGCTGGGGCCAACGTCCTGACTTTC. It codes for CASSLGLAGAGANVLTF.